These T cell receptor beta chains were read from a single sample in a study of T cell changes during pregnancy in multiple sclerosis. The protocol was immunoSEQ multiplex PCR, while the TCRdb copy is restricted to in-frame clones and leaves out a portion. The sample includes under 75,000 clones, about nine tenths of them seen just once. The sequences come from CD4+ T cells from peripheral blood mononuclear cells, collected after pregnancy. These receptors all stem from a female donor with multiple sclerosis, enrolled in a pregnancy study. CDR3s include the opening cysteine and the closing phenylalanine or tryptophan. Each record gives: D gene, V gene, clone size, J gene, CDR3 DNA, CDR3 protein. The D gene is left open where the match is weak. Clone size is stated in some rows and not others, as once, few, many or a class when expanded.

D: TRBD2
V: TRBV19
size: few
J: TRBJ2-1
DNA: TGTGCCAGTAGTATAGGAGTAGCGGGAGGTATGAATGAGCAGTTCTTC
CDR3: CASSIGVAGGMNEQFF

D: TRBD2
V: TRBV2
size: once
J: TRBJ2-5
DNA: TGTGCCAGCAGTGAGGAGACTAGCTTTCAGGAGACCCAGTACTTC
CDR3: CASSEETSFQETQYF

D: NA
V: TRBV5-5
size: NA
J: TRBJ1-1
DNA: TGTGCCAGCAGTCCGGACTCGGGAGCTTTCTTT
CDR3: CASSPDSGAFF

D: NA
V: TRBV6-1
size: NA
J: TRBJ1-2
DNA: TGTGCCAGCAGTTTCGGGAGAAGGGATAACTATGGCTACACCTTC
CDR3: CASSFGRRDNYGYTF

D: TRBD2
V: TRBV15
size: NA
J: TRBJ2-2
DNA: TGTGCCACCAGCAGAGATAGCGGGGGGAACACCGGGGAGCTGTTTTTT
CDR3: CATSRDSGGNTGELFF

D: TRBD1
V: TRBV2
size: NA
J: TRBJ2-7
DNA: TGTGCCAGCAGTTCCCCCGGGACAGGAGGCGAGCAGTACTTC
CDR3: CASSSPGTGGEQYF

D: NA
V: TRBV19
size: few
J: TRBJ2-7
DNA: TGTGCCAGTAGTCTGGGGGCTAGCTCCTACGAGCAGTACTTC
CDR3: CASSLGASSYEQYF

D: NA
V: TRBV7-2
size: NA
J: TRBJ2-1
DNA: TGTGCCAGCAGCTTAAGTCTGAGGAGGCCGGTTGAGCAGTTCTTC
CDR3: CASSLSLRRPVEQFF

D: TRBD1
V: TRBV4-1
size: NA
J: TRBJ1-5
DNA: TGCGCCAGCAGCCAACCCCTGGGACAGGGGGCGTTGAGTGGCAATCAGCCCCAGCATTTT
CDR3: CASSQPLGQGALSGNQPQHF

D: NA
V: TRBV6-5
size: NA
J: TRBJ2-2
DNA: TGTGCCAGCAGTTACTCGGAGGCGGCCGGGGAGCTGTTTTTT
CDR3: CASSYSEAAGELFF

D: TRBD1
V: TRBV19
size: NA
J: TRBJ2-1
DNA: TGTGCCAGTAGTCCGGTTGGGACAGGCCACAATGAGCAGTTCTTC
CDR3: CASSPVGTGHNEQFF

D: TRBD2
V: TRBV7-8
size: NA
J: TRBJ2-1
DNA: TGTGCCAGCAGCGAACCTAGCGGGAGGAACAATGAGCAGTTCTTC
CDR3: CASSEPSGRNNEQFF

D: TRBD1
V: TRBV5-4
size: few
J: TRBJ1-1
DNA: TGTGCCACCCAGGGGGACGGGACAGCGAACACTGAAGCTTTCTTT
CDR3: CATQGDGTANTEAFF

D: NA
V: TRBV5-5
size: NA
J: TRBJ2-7
DNA: TGTGCCAGCAGCTTTAAGGGTCAGGGGACATTCACCTACGAGCAGTACTTC
CDR3: CASSFKGQGTFTYEQYF

D: NA
V: TRBV18
size: NA
J: TRBJ2-1
DNA: TGTGCCAGCTCACCACGCGGGGTGGGTCTGTACAATGAGCAGTTCTTC
CDR3: CASSPRGVGLYNEQFF

D: NA
V: TRBV5-1
size: NA
J: TRBJ2-1
DNA: TGCGCCAGCAGCTTAGGAGGCTCCTACAATGAGCAGTTCTTC
CDR3: CASSLGGSYNEQFF

D: TRBD1
V: TRBV6-6
size: NA
J: TRBJ2-2
DNA: TGTGCCAGCAGTTACGGTCGGGACAGCGTCACCGGGGAGCTGTTTTTT
CDR3: CASSYGRDSVTGELFF

D: NA
V: TRBV9
size: NA
J: TRBJ2-7
DNA: TGTGCCAGCGGGGGGAGCTCCTACGAGCAGTACTTC
CDR3: CASGGSSYEQYF

D: TRBD1
V: TRBV10-3
size: NA
J: TRBJ2-7
DNA: TGTGCCATCAGTGAGTCAAACAGGGGTAATAACGAGCAGTACTTC
CDR3: CAISESNRGNNEQYF

D: NA
V: TRBV9
size: NA
J: TRBJ1-1
DNA: TGTGCCAGCAGCTTTCGACAGGACGACACTGAAGCTTTCTTT
CDR3: CASSFRQDDTEAFF

D: NA
V: TRBV7-6
size: NA
J: TRBJ2-1
DNA: TGTGCCAGCAGCTTGGGTGGGAGCCTCTACAATGAGCAGTTCTTC
CDR3: CASSLGGSLYNEQFF

D: NA
V: TRBV5-1
size: NA
J: TRBJ2-2
DNA: TGCGCCAGCAGCTTGGGGGAGCCCGGGGAGCTGTTTTTT
CDR3: CASSLGEPGELFF

D: NA
V: TRBV30
size: NA
J: TRBJ1-2
DNA: TGTGCCTGGAAGCAACAGGGATCCATAATCTATGGCTACACCTTC
CDR3: CAWKQQGSIIYGYTF

D: NA
V: TRBV19
size: NA
J: TRBJ1-5
DNA: TGTGCCAGTAGGAGTGTTTCATCGGGTCAGCCCCAGCATTTT
CDR3: CASRSVSSGQPQHF

D: TRBD1
V: TRBV18
size: NA
J: TRBJ2-5
DNA: TGTGCCAGCTCACCTAAGACAGGGTTGGTAGAGACCCAGTACTTC
CDR3: CASSPKTGLVETQYF

D: TRBD2
V: TRBV2
size: once
J: TRBJ2-7
DNA: TGTGCCAGCAGAGGACTAGCGGGGCCCCGCTCCTACGAGCAGTACTTC
CDR3: CASRGLAGPRSYEQYF